This T cell receptor (beta chain) was observed in a study of a mutant IDH1 vaccine in newly diagnosed glioma. For the study at large: Radiotherapy alone preceded vaccination by 4-6 weeks; alternatively, vaccination started with temozolomide cycles. Treated patients had a mean age of 40.4 years and a sex split that was around 62% male and about 40% female.

Described time point: week 23, last vaccination. Doses consisted of 300 ug of mutant IDH1 20-mer peptide each, paired with topical imiquimod. Worth noting for this clone: What it binds is unknown.

Study observations and caveats: Seemingly, pseudoprogression had no relation to changes in the top peripheral T cell clonotypes.

V lost 2 bases and J 7 bases, leaving 6 bases between the germline ends. In germline, CDR1 is MRHNA, CDR2 SNTAGT. This CDR3 comprises 13 residues. Libraries were prepared by immunoSEQ multiplex PCR; TCRdb keeps only in-frame clonotypes and omits some of them. The sample holds roughly 60,000 clones, 75% to 90% seen once. The gene calls are TRBV6-4 and TRBJ1-6; a weak D match, TRBD1 (5 bases). Material: PBMCs, obtained from a glioma patient whose treatment included an IDH1 peptide vaccine. The receptor was isolated from a man aged 35 to 55 with glioma. CDR3 region: CASSDRGNSPLHF. The CDR3 DNA sequence: TGTGCCAGCAGTGACCGGGGGAATTCACCCCTCCACTTT.